This T cell receptor beta chain was recovered during a study of blood T cell repertoires in COVID-19. About the study: Samples of COVID-19 (acute and convalescent) were obtained from the United States, Italy and Spain.

The assay was immunoSEQ multiplex PCR, and TCRdb's table has in-frame clones only and misses some. The table lists about 250,000 clones, around 88% of them singletons, with roughly 6.8% in the top ten. This clone was seen a handful of times. Looked up from germline, CDR1 is SNHLY and CDR2 is FYNNEI. Trimming took 5 bases from V and 6 from J, leaving 17 bases between them. CDR3 length: 15 residues. The sample comprised peripheral blood. The sequence came from a woman under 40 with COVID-19, enrolled during active disease. The J gene is TRBJ1-5, the V gene TRBV2; tentatively, D is TRBD1 (6 bases). CDR3 bases: TGTGCCAGCAGTACGGGGGGCCCCACAGCTCAGCCCCAGCATTTT. This codes for CASSTGGPTAQPQHF.